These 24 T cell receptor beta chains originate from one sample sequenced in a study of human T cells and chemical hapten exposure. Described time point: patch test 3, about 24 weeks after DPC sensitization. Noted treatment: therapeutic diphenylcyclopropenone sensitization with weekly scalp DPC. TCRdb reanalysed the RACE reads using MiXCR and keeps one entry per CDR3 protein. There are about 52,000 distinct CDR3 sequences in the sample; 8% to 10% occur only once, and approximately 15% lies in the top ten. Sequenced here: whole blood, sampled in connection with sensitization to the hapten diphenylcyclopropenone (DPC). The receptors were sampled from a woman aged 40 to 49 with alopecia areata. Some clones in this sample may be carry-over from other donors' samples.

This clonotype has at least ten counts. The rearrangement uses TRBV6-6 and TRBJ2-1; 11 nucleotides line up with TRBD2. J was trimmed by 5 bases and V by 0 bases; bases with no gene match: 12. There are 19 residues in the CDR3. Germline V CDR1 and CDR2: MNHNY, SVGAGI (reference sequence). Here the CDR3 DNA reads TGTGCCAGCAGTTACTCTTCTAGCGGGGGGCCTCGATTCAACAATGAGCAGTTCTTC. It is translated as CASSYSSSGGPRFNNEQFF.

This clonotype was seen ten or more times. The CDR3 loop is CASSLMDTAAFF. In DNA, the CDR3 is TGTGCCAGCAGTTTAATGGACACGGCTGCTTTCTTT. V gene TRBV28 combines with J gene TRBJ1-1; TRBD1 might be the D (5 bases). CDR3 length equals 12 residues. Germline CDR1 and CDR2: MDHEN and SYDVKM. The V end was cut by 2 bases, the J end by 11 bases, with 12 bases between.

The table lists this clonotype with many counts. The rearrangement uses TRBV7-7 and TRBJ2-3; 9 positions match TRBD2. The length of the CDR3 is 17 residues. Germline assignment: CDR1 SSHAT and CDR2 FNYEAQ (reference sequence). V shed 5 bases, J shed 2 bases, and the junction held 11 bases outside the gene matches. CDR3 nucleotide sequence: TGTGCCAGCAGCCCTGATAGCGGGGGTTTCAACACAGATACGCAGTATTTT. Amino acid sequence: CASSPDSGGFNTDTQYF.

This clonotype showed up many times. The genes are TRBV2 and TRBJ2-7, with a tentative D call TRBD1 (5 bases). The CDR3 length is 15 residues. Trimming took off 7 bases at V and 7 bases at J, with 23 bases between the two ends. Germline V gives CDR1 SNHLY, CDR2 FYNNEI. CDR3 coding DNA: TGTGCCAGCAAGATATTAGGGGCACAGATGGGGGAGCAGTACTTC. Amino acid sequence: CASKILGAQMGEQYF.

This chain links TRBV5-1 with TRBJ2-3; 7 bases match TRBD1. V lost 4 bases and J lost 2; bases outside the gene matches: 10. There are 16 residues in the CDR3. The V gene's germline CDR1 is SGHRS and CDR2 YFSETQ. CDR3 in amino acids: CASSDSAGTATDTQYF. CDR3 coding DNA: TGCGCCAGCAGCGATTCCGCTGGGACAGCCACAGATACGCAGTATTTT.

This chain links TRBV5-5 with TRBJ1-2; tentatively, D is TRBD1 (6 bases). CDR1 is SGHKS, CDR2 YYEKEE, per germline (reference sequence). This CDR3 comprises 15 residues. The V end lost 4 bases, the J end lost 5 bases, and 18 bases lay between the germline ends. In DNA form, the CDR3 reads TGTGCCAGCAGCCCCCCCGGGGGGCGCCGATATGGCTACACCTTC. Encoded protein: CASSPPGGRRYGYTF.

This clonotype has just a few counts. The CDR3 loop reads CAWKQGSLSPLHF. The CDR3 nucleotides are TGTGCCTGGAAACAGGGGAGTTTGTCGCCCCTCCACTTT. The V gene is TRBV30, the J gene TRBJ1-6, with 7 bases fitting TRBD1. With V trimmed by 4 bases and J by 13 bases, 10 bases remained unmatched. There are 13 residues in the CDR3. Germline lookup yields CDR1 GTSNPN and CDR2 SVGIG (reference sequence).

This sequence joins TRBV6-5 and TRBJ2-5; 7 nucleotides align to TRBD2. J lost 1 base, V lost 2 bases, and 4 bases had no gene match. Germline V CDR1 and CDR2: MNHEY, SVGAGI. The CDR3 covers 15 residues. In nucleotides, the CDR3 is TGTGCCAGCAGTTACACCGGGGGGATCCAAGAGACCCAGTACTTC. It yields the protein CASSYTGGIQETQYF.

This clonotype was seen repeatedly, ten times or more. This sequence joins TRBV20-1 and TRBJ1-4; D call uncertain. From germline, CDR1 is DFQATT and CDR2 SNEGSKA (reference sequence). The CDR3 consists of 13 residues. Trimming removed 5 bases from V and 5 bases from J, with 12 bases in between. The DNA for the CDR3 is TGCAGTGCTCCAAAAGGAGTAAATGAAAAACTGTTTTTT. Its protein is CSAPKGVNEKLFF.

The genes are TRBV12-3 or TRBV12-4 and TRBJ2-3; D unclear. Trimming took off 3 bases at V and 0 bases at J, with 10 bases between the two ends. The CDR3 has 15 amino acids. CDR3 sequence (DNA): TGTGCCAGCAGTTTCTTTACGGAGAGCACAGATACGCAGTATTTT. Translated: CASSFFTESTDTQYF.

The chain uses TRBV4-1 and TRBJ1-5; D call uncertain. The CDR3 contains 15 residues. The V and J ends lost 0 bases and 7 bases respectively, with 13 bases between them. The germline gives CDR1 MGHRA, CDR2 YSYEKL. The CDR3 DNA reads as TGCGCCAGCAGCCAAGACAGGATCCTAGGGCAGCCCCAGCATTTT. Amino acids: CASSQDRILGQPQHF.

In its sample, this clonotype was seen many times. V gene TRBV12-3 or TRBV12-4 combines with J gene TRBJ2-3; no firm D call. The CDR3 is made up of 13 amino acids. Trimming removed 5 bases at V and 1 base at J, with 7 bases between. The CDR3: CASSPLRTDTQYF. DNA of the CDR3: TGTGCCAGCAGTCCCCTCCGCACAGATACGCAGTATTTT.

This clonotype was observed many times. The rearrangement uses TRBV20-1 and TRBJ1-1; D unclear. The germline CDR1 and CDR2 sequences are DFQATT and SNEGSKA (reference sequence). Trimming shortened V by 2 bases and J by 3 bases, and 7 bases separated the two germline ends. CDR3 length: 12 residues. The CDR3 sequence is CSARSTYTEAFF. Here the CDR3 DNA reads TGCAGTGCTAGATCCACCTACACTGAAGCTTTCTTT.

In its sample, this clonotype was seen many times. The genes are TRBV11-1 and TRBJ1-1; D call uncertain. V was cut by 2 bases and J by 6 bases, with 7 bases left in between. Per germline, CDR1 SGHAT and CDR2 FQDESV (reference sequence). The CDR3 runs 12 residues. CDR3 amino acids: CASSLNSPEAFF. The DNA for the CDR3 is TGTGCCAGCAGCTTAAACTCCCCTGAAGCTTTCTTT.

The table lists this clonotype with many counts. Written as DNA, the CDR3 is TGCAGTGCTTCCGGGACGCTCTCCTACGAGCAGTACTTC. It encodes CSASGTLSYEQYF. The chain joins TRBV20-1 to TRBJ2-7; perhaps D is TRBD1 or TRBD2 (5 bases each). The CDR3 extends over 13 amino acids. Germline values: CDR1 DFQATT, CDR2 SNEGSKA (reference sequence). V was clipped by 5 bases and J by 0 bases, with 11 bases between them.

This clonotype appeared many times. The CDR3 DNA reads TGTGCCACCAGTGATCCACAGGGGGCTAGCGACGAGCAGTACTTC. Its protein is CATSDPQGASDEQYF. The V gene is TRBV24-1, the J gene TRBJ2-7, with 9 nucleotides matching TRBD1. Trimming at V came to 3 bases and at J to 5 bases, leaving 7 bases not matched to a gene. This CDR3 spans 15 amino acids. Per germline, CDR1 KGHDR and CDR2 SFDVKD.

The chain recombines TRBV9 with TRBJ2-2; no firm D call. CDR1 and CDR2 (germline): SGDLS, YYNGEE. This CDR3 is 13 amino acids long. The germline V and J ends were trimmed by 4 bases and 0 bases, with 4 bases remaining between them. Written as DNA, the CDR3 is TGTGCCAGCAGCTTCGCGAACACCGGGGAGCTGTTTTTT. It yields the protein CASSFANTGELFF.

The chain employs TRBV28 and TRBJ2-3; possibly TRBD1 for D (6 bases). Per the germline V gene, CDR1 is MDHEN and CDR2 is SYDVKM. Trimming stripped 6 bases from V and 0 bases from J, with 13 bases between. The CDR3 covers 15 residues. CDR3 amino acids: CASSRGGTSTDTQYF. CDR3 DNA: TGTGCCAGCAGCAGGGGCGGCACTAGCACAGATACGCAGTATTTT.

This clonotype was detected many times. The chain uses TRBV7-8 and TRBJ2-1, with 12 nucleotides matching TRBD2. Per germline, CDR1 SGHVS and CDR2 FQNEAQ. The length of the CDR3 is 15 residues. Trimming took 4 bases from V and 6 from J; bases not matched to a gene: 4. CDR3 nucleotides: TGTGCCAGCAGCTCCCTAGCGGGGGGGCCCAATGAGCAGTTCTTC. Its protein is CASSSLAGGPNEQFF.

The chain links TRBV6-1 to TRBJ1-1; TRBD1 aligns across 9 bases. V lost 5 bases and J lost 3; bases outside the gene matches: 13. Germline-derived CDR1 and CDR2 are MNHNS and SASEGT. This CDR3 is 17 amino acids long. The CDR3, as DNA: TGTGCCAGCAGTTCTTACCCGGGACAGGGATTTTACACTGAAGCTTTCTTT. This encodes CASSSYPGQGFYTEAFF.

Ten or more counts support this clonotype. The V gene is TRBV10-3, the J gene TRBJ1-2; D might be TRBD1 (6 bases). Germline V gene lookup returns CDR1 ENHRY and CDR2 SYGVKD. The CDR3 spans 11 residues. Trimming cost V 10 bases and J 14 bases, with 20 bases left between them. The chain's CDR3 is CASAEVGAHTF. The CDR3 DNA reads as TGTGCCAGCGCCGAGGTGGGGGCACATACCTTC.

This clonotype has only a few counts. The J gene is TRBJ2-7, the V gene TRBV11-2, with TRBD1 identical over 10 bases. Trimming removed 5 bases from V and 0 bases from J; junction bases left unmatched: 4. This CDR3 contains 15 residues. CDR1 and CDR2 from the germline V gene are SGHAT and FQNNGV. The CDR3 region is CASSHRDRGSYEQYF. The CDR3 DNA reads TGTGCCAGCAGCCATAGGGACAGGGGCTCCTACGAGCAGTACTTC. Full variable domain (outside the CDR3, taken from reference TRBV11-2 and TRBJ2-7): EAGVAQSPRYKIIEKRQSVAFWCNPISGHATLYWYQQILGQGPKLLIQFQNNGVVDDSQLPKDRFSAERLKGVDSTLKIQPAKLEDSAVYLCASSHRDRGSYEQYFGPGTRLTVT.

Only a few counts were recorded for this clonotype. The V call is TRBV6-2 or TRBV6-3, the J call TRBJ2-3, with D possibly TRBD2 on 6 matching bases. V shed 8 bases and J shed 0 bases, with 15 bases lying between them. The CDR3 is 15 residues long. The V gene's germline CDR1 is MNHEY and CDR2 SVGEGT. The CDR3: CASSPGGRSTDTQYF. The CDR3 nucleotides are TGTGCCAGCTCCCCCGGGGGTAGAAGCACAGATACGCAGTATTTT.

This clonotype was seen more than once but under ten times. The CDR3 reads CASSRGTGGHEQYF. The CDR3, as DNA: TGTGCCAGCAGCCGCGGGACAGGGGGCCACGAGCAGTACTTC. The chain carries TRBV6-5 and TRBJ2-7, with TRBD1 matching over 12 bases. The CDR3 is made up of 14 amino acids. V shed 6 bases and J 5 bases; nucleotides not matched to a gene: 5. CDR1 is MNHEY, CDR2 SVGAGI, per germline.